This TCR beta chain was profiled in a study of blood T cell repertoires in COVID-19. Turning to this clone: Other DNA sequences in the same sample also yield this CDR3.

The participants were between 18 and 89 years old and came from about two dozen US areas. Clinical histories supplied by participants themselves formed the basis of cohort assignment. Assay used: immunoSEQ multiplex PCR; TCRdb lists only in-frame clones, some missing. This sample has roughly 450,000 clones, with 90% found just once. The receptor's source is a man aged 18 to 29 who had recovered from COVID-19. Material for sequencing was PBMCs or T cells enriched from blood (not recorded which).

CDR3 loop: CASSPTSSYNEQFF. CDR3 DNA sequence: TGTGCCAGCTCACCCACTAGCTCCTACAATGAGCAGTTCTTC. The chain couples TRBV18 to TRBJ2-1, with D perhaps matching TRBD2 (5 bases). CDR3 length: 14 residues. V lost 3 bases to trimming and J lost 0 bases, with 6 bases between them. Germline V lookup: CDR1 KGHSH, CDR2 LQKENI.